These 24 T cell receptor beta chains were sequenced from one sample in a study of regulatory T cells in long-lasting Graves disease. Arm-PCR with iRepertoire HTBI primers amplified the CDR3 regions for these TCR beta libraries. MiXCR was run by TCRdb on the multiplex PCR reads, yielding one entry per CDR3 protein. The sample holds approximately 400,000 distinct CDR3 sequences, 10% to 15% seen once. Time point in this sample: newly diagnosed GD, antithyroid drugs for less than 3 months. RNA extracted from PBMCs served as the sequencing template. The data were also submitted as part of a second study, on T cells in Graves' hyperthyroidism and ophthalmopathy.

Sequencing used peripheral blood mononuclear cells (PBMCs), obtained at new diagnosis, from a patient treated with antithyroid drugs. Receptor source: a young woman with Graves disease.

This clonotype has a handful of counts. The CDR3 here is CASRAGLTADTQYF. DNA for the CDR3: TGTGCCAGCAGGGCGGGTCTCACGGCGGATACGCAGTATTTT. The V and J genes are TRBV6-1 and TRBJ2-3, with D perhaps TRBD2 (5 bases). The V end was cut by 6 bases, the J end by 6 bases, with 16 bases between. CDR1 MNHNS and CDR2 SASEGT come from the germline V gene. There are 14 residues in the CDR3.

Many counts were recorded for this clonotype. The chain couples TRBV28 to TRBJ1-5, with D possibly being TRBD1 (5 bases). The V end lost 3 bases, the J end lost 10 bases, and 19 bases lay between the germline ends. CDR3 length: 15 residues. Germline CDR1 reads MDHEN; CDR2 reads SYDVKM. The CDR3 coding sequence is TGTGCCAGCAGTTTTCTCGGGGCGGGAGAAGCACCCCAGCATTTT. As protein: CASSFLGAGEAPQHF.

The CDR3 loop is CASSPLDLNSEAFF. For the CDR3, the DNA is TGTGCCAGCAGCCCGTTGGACCTCAACTCTGAAGCTTTCTTT. The J gene is TRBJ1-1, the V gene TRBV11-3; no firm D call. The CDR3 extends over 14 amino acids. V was shortened by 5 bases and J by 6 bases, with 16 bases between the two germline ends. CDR1 and CDR2 (germline): SGHNT, YENEEA.

Ten or more counts support this clonotype. J is TRBJ1-6 and V is TRBV6-2 or TRBV6-3; D is undetermined. Per the germline V gene, CDR1 is MNHEY and CDR2 is SVGEGT. The V end lost 11 bases, the J end lost 3 bases, and 8 bases lay between the germline ends. This CDR3 has 12 amino acids. CDR3 nucleotide sequence: TGTGCCGGACGGCTCTATAATTCACCCCTCCACTTT. Translation gives CAGRLYNSPLHF.

This clonotype showed up many times. The gene calls are TRBV20-1 and TRBJ1-1; unclear D gene. The CDR3 length is 13 residues. V lost 0 bases to trimming and J lost 1 base, with 6 bases between them. From germline, CDR1 is DFQATT and CDR2 SNEGSKA (reference sequence). CDR3 in amino acids: CSARDLENTEAFF. The CDR3 DNA sequence: TGCAGTGCTAGAGATCTGGAGAACACTGAAGCTTTCTTT.

This clonotype was counted at least ten times. This chain uses TRBV20-1 with TRBJ2-7, with D possibly matching TRBD1 (6 bases). Trimming took 0 bases from V and 2 from J, leaving 17 bases between them. There are 16 residues in the CDR3. Per the germline V gene, CDR1 is DFQATT and CDR2 is SNEGSKA (reference sequence). CDR3 sequence reads: CSARDWVAGTPYEQYF. The CDR3 bases are TGCAGTGCTAGAGATTGGGTGGCAGGGACACCCTACGAGCAGTACTTC.

This clonotype has ten or more counts. The chain uses TRBV20-1 and TRBJ1-5; D gene ambiguous. This CDR3 spans 13 amino acids. Trimming stripped 5 bases from V and 2 bases from J, with 10 bases between. Germline CDR1 is DFQATT and CDR2 is SNEGSKA (reference sequence). The CDR3: CSAFVSGNQPQHF. CDR3 in DNA: TGCAGTGCTTTTGTTTCGGGCAATCAGCCCCAGCATTTT.

This clonotype was counted at least ten times. This rearrangement joins TRBV3-1 to TRBJ1-1; D is possibly TRBD1 (5 bases). V lost 7 bases and J 3 bases, leaving 15 bases between the germline ends. CDR3 length: 14 amino acids. Germline CDR1 LGHDT, CDR2 YNNKEL (reference sequence). The DNA for the CDR3 is TGTGCCAGCATCCGCCAGGGTTGGGACACTGAAGCTTTCTTT. Protein sequence: CASIRQGWDTEAFF.

This clonotype has ten or more counts. The rearrangement joins TRBV5-1 to TRBJ1-2; a weak D match, TRBD1 (5 bases). This CDR3 region has 12 residues. Germline assignment: CDR1 SGHRS and CDR2 YFSETQ. Trimming stripped 4 bases from V and 5 bases from J, with 9 bases between. CDR3 in amino acids: CASSHGTYGYTF. CDR3 nucleotide sequence: TGCGCCAGCAGCCATGGGACTTATGGCTACACCTTC.

This clonotype came up many times. The V and J genes are TRBV5-1 and TRBJ2-3, with 7 bases identical to TRBD2. The V segment lost 4 bases and the J segment 4 bases; nucleotides outside the gene matches: 9. CDR3 size: 15 residues. Germline V gene sequence: CDR1 SGHRS, CDR2 YFSETQ. The CDR3 sequence is CASSGGAGVADTQYF. The CDR3 region has the DNA TGCGCCAGCAGCGGTGGGGCGGGAGTGGCAGATACGCAGTATTTT.

V and J are TRBV30 and TRBJ1-1, with D perhaps matching TRBD1 (6 bases). This CDR3 contains 15 residues. Germline V gene lookup returns CDR1 GTSNPN and CDR2 SVGIG (reference sequence). V was shortened by 2 bases and J by 5 bases, with 18 bases between the two germline ends. The CDR3 coding sequence is TGTGCCTGGAGTTTCCTAGGAGGGGGGGGAACTGAAGCTTTCTTT. Residues: CAWSFLGGGGTEAFF.

This clonotype appeared a few times. The V gene is TRBV9, the J gene TRBJ1-2; D gene uncertain. Germline V gene data show CDR1 as SGDLS and CDR2 as YYNGEE. The CDR3 contains 12 residues. Trimming pared 3 bases from V and 8 bases from J, leaving 11 bases between. CDR3 nucleotide sequence: TGTGCCAGCAGCGCCAGACGGGGAGGCTACACCTTC. Amino acid sequence: CASSARRGGYTF.

At least ten counts were recorded for this clonotype. This chain links TRBV9 with TRBJ2-3; D is uncertain. The CDR3 sequence is 15 residues long. The ends were cut back, 1 base at V and 4 bases at J, with 13 bases in the middle. The V gene's germline CDR1 is SGDLS and CDR2 YYNGEE. CDR3 loop: CASSVTPGEPDTQYF. In nucleotides, the CDR3 is TGTGCCAGCAGCGTAACCCCGGGCGAACCAGATACGCAGTATTTT.

This clonotype occurred a few times. The V call is TRBV7-9, the J call TRBJ2-1; D is undetermined. Germline V CDR1 and CDR2: SEHNR, FQNEAQ (reference sequence). The CDR3 length is 15 residues. V lost 3 bases and J lost 1, with 10 bases in between. The CDR3: CASSFNRRSYNEQFF. CDR3 nucleotides: TGTGCCAGCAGCTTCAACAGACGGTCCTACAATGAGCAGTTCTTC.

The chain combines TRBV7-2 with TRBJ2-1; D remains unclear. CDR1 and CDR2 from the germline V gene are SGHTA and FQGNSA. This CDR3 is built from 15 residues. The germline V and J ends were trimmed by 3 bases and 0 bases, with 9 bases remaining between them. CDR3 sequence (DNA): TGTGCCAGCAGCTTCGGCGGAATCTCCTACAATGAGCAGTTCTTC. Translated, it gives CASSFGGISYNEQFF. The variable domain in full, with the rest retrieved from reference TRBV7-2 and TRBJ2-1, is GAGVSQSPSNKVTEKGKDVELRCDPISGHTALYWYRQSLGQGLEFLIYFQGNSAPDKSGLPSDRFSAERTGGSVSTLTIQRTQQEDSAVYLCASSFGGISYNEQFFGPGTRLTVL.

The CDR3 region is CASSLVQGFQSPLHF. The CDR3 region has the DNA TGTGCCAGCAGCTTAGTCCAGGGGTTTCAATCACCCCTCCACTTT. The chain recombines TRBV7-9 with TRBJ1-6, with D possibly being TRBD1 (6 bases). This CDR3 comprises 15 residues. Germline V gene data show CDR1 as SEHNR and CDR2 as FQNEAQ (reference sequence). Trimming pared 1 base from V and 10 bases from J, leaving 14 bases between.

The chain is built from TRBV20-1 and TRBJ2-7; D possibly corresponds to TRBD1 (6 bases). This CDR3 region has 13 residues. V was shortened by 6 bases and J by 0 bases, with 12 bases between the two germline ends. Looked up from germline, CDR1 is DFQATT and CDR2 is SNEGSKA (reference sequence). The CDR3 DNA reads as TGCAGTGCCGAAACAGGGAGCTCCTACGAGCAGTACTTC. This translates into CSAETGSSYEQYF.

This clonotype was recorded at least ten times. V is TRBV6-2 or TRBV6-3 and J is TRBJ2-5; 9 nucleotides align to TRBD1. The ends lost 0 bases at V and 5 bases at J; junction bases unmatched: 7. This CDR3 has 16 residues. CDR1 and CDR2 (germline): MNHEY, SVGEGT. The CDR3, as DNA: TGTGCCAGCAGTTACTCGGCAAACAGGGGGCCGGAGACCCAGTACTTC. It encodes CASSYSANRGPETQYF.

This clonotype was recorded many times. The chain has TRBV7-8 and TRBJ1-6; D unresolved. The CDR3 is 13 amino acids. V was clipped by 6 bases and J by 10 bases, with 13 bases between them. In germline, CDR1 is SGHVS, CDR2 FQNEAQ. The CDR3 nucleotides are TGTGCCAGCAGAAATATACGGGGATCACCCCTCCACTTT. Its protein product is CASRNIRGSPLHF.

J is TRBJ1-4 and V is TRBV27, with 9 bases lining up with TRBD1. Germline assignment: CDR1 MNHEY and CDR2 SMNVEV (reference sequence). With 6 bases clipped from V and 6 bases from J, the junction kept 11 bases outside the gene matches. The CDR3 contains 16 residues. The CDR3 coding sequence is TGTGCCAGCAGGGAAGCGACAGGGGGGCTTTATGAAAAACTGTTTTTT. It encodes CASREATGGLYEKLFF.

This chain joins TRBV5-1 and TRBJ2-5, with TRBD1 matching 8 bases. The length of the CDR3 is 15 residues. V trimming: 3 bases; J trimming: 4 bases; junction bases outside the gene matches: 8. Looked up from germline, CDR1 is SGHRS and CDR2 is YFSETQ. CDR3 in DNA: TGCGCCAGCAGCTACACCCCAGGGGGCCGAGAGACCCAGTACTTC. Translated: CASSYTPGGRETQYF.

The table lists this clonotype with a few counts. This chain joins TRBV29-1 and TRBJ1-1, with D perhaps TRBD1 (5 bases). The germline gives CDR1 SQVTM, CDR2 ANQGSEA. There are 13 residues in the CDR3. The CDR3 sequence is CSASGRVNTEAFF. CDR3 nucleotides: TGCAGTGCAAGTGGCAGGGTGAACACTGAAGCTTTCTTT.

The chain carries TRBV4-3 and TRBJ2-1, with D perhaps TRBD1 (8 bases). Germline values: CDR1 LGHNA, CDR2 YSLEER. V shed 4 bases and J shed 6 bases, with 16 bases lying between them. The CDR3 spans 15 residues. DNA for the CDR3: TGCGCCAGCAGCCCTGGACAGGGAGGGGCCAATGAGCAGTTCTTC. It encodes CASSPGQGGANEQFF.

This clonotype was recorded at least ten times. DNA for the CDR3: TGTGCCAGCAGCTCGTATAGCGGGATTAGCACAGATACGCAGTATTTT. Residues: CASSSYSGISTDTQYF. The chain employs TRBV7-2 and TRBJ2-3; 8 nucleotides align to TRBD2. The CDR3 totals 16 residues. Trimming cost V 4 bases and J 0 bases; bases outside gene matches: 6. Germline lookup yields CDR1 SGHTA and CDR2 FQGNSA.